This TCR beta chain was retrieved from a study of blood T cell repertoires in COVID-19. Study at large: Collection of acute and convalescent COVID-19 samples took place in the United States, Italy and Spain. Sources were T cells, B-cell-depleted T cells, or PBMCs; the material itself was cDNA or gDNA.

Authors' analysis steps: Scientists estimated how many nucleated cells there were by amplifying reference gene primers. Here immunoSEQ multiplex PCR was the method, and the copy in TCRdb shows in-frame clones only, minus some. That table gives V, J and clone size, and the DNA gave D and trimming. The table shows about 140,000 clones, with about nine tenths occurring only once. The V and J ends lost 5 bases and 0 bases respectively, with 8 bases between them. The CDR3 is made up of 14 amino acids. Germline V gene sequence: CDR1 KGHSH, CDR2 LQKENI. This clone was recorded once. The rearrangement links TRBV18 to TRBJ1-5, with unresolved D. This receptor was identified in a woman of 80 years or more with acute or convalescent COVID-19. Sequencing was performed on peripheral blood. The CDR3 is CASSNLDSNQPQHF. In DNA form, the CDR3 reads TGTGCCAGCTCAAACCTAGATAGCAATCAGCCCCAGCATTTT.